Presented here are 7 T cell receptor beta chains from one specimen sequenced in a study of identical twins. MiXCR, run by TCRdb on the 5' RACE reads, gives a single entry per CDR3 protein. The table includes some 690,000 distinct CDR3 sequences, 20% to 25% detected once. These records were also assigned to another study, of T cells expressing NK-cell markers.

The source material was PBMCs. The receptors here all came from a woman between 18 and 30 years old in good health.

This clonotype was observed a few times. The gene calls are TRBV11-2 and TRBJ2-3, with TRBD1 matching over 8 bases. V lost 3 bases to trimming and J lost 0 bases; unmatched junction nucleotides: 2. Germline lookup yields CDR1 SGHAT and CDR2 FQNNGV. This CDR3 comprises 15 residues. The CDR3 region has the DNA TGTGCCAGCAGCTTTTACAGGGGGAGCACAGATACGCAGTATTTT. It encodes CASSFYRGSTDTQYF.

The genes are TRBV20-1 and TRBJ2-5, with D possibly TRBD2 on 6 matching bases. This CDR3 is built from 15 residues. Between the trimmed V and J ends, which lost 2 bases and 3 bases, there was a span of 16 bases. CDR1 and CDR2 from the germline V gene are DFQATT and SNEGSKA (reference sequence). CDR3 nucleotides: TGCAGTGCTAGAACCCGGGGCACGGGGGAAGAGACCCAGTACTTC. Translating gives CSARTRGTGEETQYF.

This clonotype was recorded many times. V usage is TRBV6-5 and J usage is TRBJ2-7, with 8 bases identical to TRBD2. The CDR3 runs 14 residues. The J segment lost 0 bases and the V segment lost 2 bases, leaving 0 bases of the junction unmatched. Looked up from germline, CDR1 is MNHEY and CDR2 is SVGAGI. The CDR3 here is CASSYGTSSYEQYF. The CDR3 nucleotides are TGTGCCAGCAGTTACGGGACTAGCTCCTACGAGCAGTACTTC.

This clonotype was detected only a few times. This chain joins TRBV20-1 and TRBJ2-7; no definite D call. The CDR3 is 14 residues long. Germline V lookup: CDR1 DFQATT, CDR2 SNEGSKA (reference sequence). V gave up 4 bases and J gave up 4 bases, with 17 bases separating them. CDR3 amino acids: CSAKGQEKLYEQYF. DNA of the CDR3: TGCAGTGCTAAGGGTCAGGAGAAATTGTACGAGCAGTACTTC.

This clonotype was detected many times. The chain has TRBV10-3 and TRBJ1-6; TRBD1 might be the D (6 bases). CDR3 length: 14 residues. CDR1 is ENHRY, CDR2 SYGVKD, per germline. V lost 0 bases to trimming and J lost 9 bases, with 9 bases between them. The CDR3 coding sequence is TGTGCCATCAGTGAGTCGGACAGTTTTTCACCCCTCCACTTT. Protein sequence: CAISESDSFSPLHF.

The CDR3 is CASSLSVTSGADEQYF. In DNA form, the CDR3 reads TGCGCCAGCAGCTTGTCAGTGACTAGCGGGGCCGACGAGCAGTACTTC. V and J are TRBV5-1 and TRBJ2-7; 11 nucleotides line up with TRBD2. The length of the CDR3 is 16 residues. Trimming cost V 1 base and J 5 bases; bases outside gene matches: 8. Germline V CDR1 and CDR2: SGHRS, YFSETQ.

The chain has TRBV20-1 and TRBJ1-2; the D is unclear. This CDR3 is built from 9 residues. Trimming shortened V by 6 bases and J by 6 bases, and 5 bases separated the two germline ends. Germline CDR1 is DFQATT and CDR2 is SNEGSKA (reference sequence). The CDR3 region has the DNA TGCAGTGCAGTCGATGGCTACACCTTC. It translates to CSAVDGYTF.